Listed below are T cell receptor beta chains from one sample, sequenced in a study of T cells in Graves' hyperthyroidism and ophthalmopathy. TCRdb reanalysed the multiplex PCR reads using MiXCR and keeps one entry per CDR3 protein. Of 490,000 or so distinct CDR3 sequences in the sample, 22% were seen once. The sequencing sample was made of blood. The receptors were gathered from a woman aged 70-85 years with Graves' ophthalmopathy. Each CDR3 is given with its conserved first and last residue. D genes are given only for firm matches. Clone size is shown for a subset of rows, as once, few, many or a class of expanded clone.

clone size	V gene	D gene	J gene	CDR3 protein	CDR3 DNA
many	TRBV28	NA	TRBJ2-7	CASTGWGRGQYF	TGTGCCTCTACAGGTTGGGGTAGGGGGCAGTACTTC
NA	TRBV6-2/TRBV6-3	NA	TRBJ2-4	CASSPRDFGNIQYF	TGTGCCAGCAGCCCCAGGGATTTTGGGAACATTCAGTACTTC
NA	TRBV10-3	NA	TRBJ1-2	CAISEFVGAGGYTF	TGTGCCATCAGTGAATTTGTGGGGGCTGGTGGCTACACCTTC
many	TRBV27	NA	TRBJ1-2	CASSLKPGANYGYTF	TGTGCCAGCAGTTTAAAACCAGGAGCTAACTATGGCTACACCTTC
NA	TRBV10-3	TRBD2	TRBJ2-1	CAITTGLAGNEQFF	TGTGCCATCACCACCGGACTAGCGGGCAATGAGCAGTTCTTC
many	TRBV12-3/TRBV12-4	NA	TRBJ1-1	CASSFDRNTEAFF	TGTGCCAGCAGCTTCGACAGGAACACTGAAGCTTTCTTT
NA	TRBV7-9	TRBD2	TRBJ2-5	CASSLGLAAPLPYF	TGTGCCAGCAGCTTAGGACTAGCGGCACCCCTCCCATACTTC
NA	TRBV4-1	NA	TRBJ1-5	CASSQAHGLRNQPQHF	TGCGCCAGCAGCCAGGCCCACGGACTCCGCAATCAGCCCCAGCATTTT
NA	TRBV9	TRBD1	TRBJ2-3	CASTDIGQGTQYF	TGTGCCAGCACCGATATTGGACAGGGCACGCAGTATTTT
few	TRBV15	NA	TRBJ1-4	CATSRDRYRSYNEKLFF	TGTGCCACCAGCAGAGATAGGTACAGGAGCTATAATGAAAAACTGTTTTTT
few	TRBV29-1	NA	TRBJ1-2	CSVEDSIGNSANYGYTF	TGCAGCGTTGAAGATTCAATTGGGAACAGTGCTAACTATGGCTACACCTTC
many	TRBV20-1	TRBD1	TRBJ1-1	CSARSGGRHTEAFF	TGCAGTGCTAGATCAGGGGGCAGGCACACTGAAGCTTTCTTT
NA	TRBV7-9	NA	TRBJ2-5	CASSLGPGLPQETQYF	TGTGCCAGCAGCTTAGGACCGGGACTCCCACAAGAGACCCAGTACTTC
NA	TRBV28	TRBD2	TRBJ2-4	CASSLLAGKNIQYF	TGTGCCAGCAGTTTATTAGCGGGCAAAAACATTCAGTACTTC
many	TRBV6-1	NA	TRBJ2-5	CASSARVSVGVFQETQYF	TGTGCCAGCAGCGCCAGAGTTTCTGTGGGAGTTTTTCAAGAGACCCAGTACTTC
many	TRBV6-1	NA	TRBJ1-1	CASSALGGLNTEAFF	TGTGCCAGCAGTGCCTTAGGAGGATTGAACACTGAAGCTTTCTTT
NA	TRBV20-1	TRBD2	TRBJ2-2	CSARTASAGGSTGELFF	TGCAGTGCTCGCACCGCATCAGCGGGAGGGAGTACCGGGGAGCTGTTTTTT
few	TRBV28	NA	TRBJ2-1	CASSSWDRGGEQFF	TGTGCCAGCAGTTCTTGGGACCGAGGGGGTGAGCAGTTCTTC
few	TRBV5-1	NA	TRBJ2-2	CASSLARARTGELFF	TGCGCCAGCAGCTTGGCCCGGGCTCGCACCGGGGAGCTGTTTTTT
NA	TRBV6-2/TRBV6-3	NA	TRBJ2-5	CASSYVGRQETQYF	TGTGCCAGCAGTTACGTGGGCAGACAAGAGACCCAGTACTTC
NA	TRBV20-1	NA	TRBJ2-7	CSARNLGDHEQYF	TGCAGTGCTAGAAATCTAGGAGACCACGAGCAGTACTTC
few	TRBV6-2/TRBV6-3	TRBD2	TRBJ2-5	CASRLPGLAEETQYF	TGTGCCAGCAGATTACCGGGACTAGCTGAGGAGACCCAGTACTTC
many	TRBV6-6	NA	TRBJ2-5	CASSYRPKETQYF	TGTGCCAGCAGTTACCGCCCGAAAGAGACCCAGTACTTC
NA	TRBV5-1	TRBD1	TRBJ1-6	CASSLEDPGQDNSPLHF	TGCGCCAGCAGCTTGGAGGACCCGGGACAGGATAATTCACCCCTCCACTTT
many	TRBV7-9	TRBD1	TRBJ1-2	CASSGSGTGRGYTF	TGTGCCAGCAGCGGATCCGGGACAGGGCGAGGCTACACCTTC
many	TRBV18	NA	TRBJ2-7	CASSPEFSYEQYF	TGTGCCAGCTCACCAGAGTTTTCCTACGAGCAGTACTTC
many	TRBV28	NA	TRBJ2-7	CASSSPFKGSSYEQYF	TGTGCCAGCAGTTCCCCTTTTAAGGGGAGCTCCTACGAGCAGTACTTC
once	TRBV11-2	TRBD2	TRBJ2-5	CASSTASGGTQYF	TGTGCCAGCAGCACCGCTAGCGGGGGGACCCAGTACTTC
NA	TRBV6-1	TRBD1	TRBJ1-5	CASNRQGSFQPQHF	TGTGCCAGCAACAGACAGGGCTCTTTTCAGCCCCAGCATTTT
many	TRBV20-1	NA	TRBJ2-3	CSASLSTDTQYF	TGCAGTGCTAGTTTAAGCACAGATACGCAGTATTTT
few	TRBV12-3/TRBV12-4	TRBD1	TRBJ1-1	CASSTGGAKAFF	TGTGCCAGCAGCACAGGGGGCGCGAAGGCTTTCTTT
many	TRBV28	TRBD2	TRBJ2-1	CASSVTSGRLSYNEQFF	TGTGCCAGCAGTGTGACTAGCGGGAGGTTGTCCTACAATGAGCAGTTCTTC
NA	TRBV6-1	NA	TRBJ1-2	CASERDPNNYGYTF	TGTGCCAGCGAGAGGGACCCTAATAACTATGGCTACACCTTC
many	TRBV11-2	NA	TRBJ1-1	CASSLDLRTEAFF	TGTGCCAGCAGCTTAGATCTGCGGACTGAAGCTTTCTTT
few	TRBV7-3	TRBD2	TRBJ2-7	CASSLFGLAGDEQYF	TGTGCCAGCAGCTTATTCGGGCTAGCGGGAGACGAGCAGTACTTC
NA	TRBV27	TRBD2	TRBJ2-2	CASSFWRETVGELFF	TGTGCCAGCAGTTTCTGGCGGGAGACAGTCGGGGAGCTGTTTTTT
few	TRBV19	TRBD2	TRBJ2-1	CASSTIAGLGNEQFF	TGTGCCAGTAGTACTATAGCGGGATTAGGGAATGAGCAGTTCTTC
NA	TRBV20-1	NA	TRBJ2-1	CSAIRPPRNEQFF	TGCAGTGCTATTCGACCGCCCCGCAATGAGCAGTTCTTC
NA	TRBV15	NA	TRBJ2-7	CATSRDKDLVPWVYEQYF	TGTGCCACCAGCAGAGATAAAGACCTAGTCCCCTGGGTTTACGAGCAGTACTTC
NA	TRBV9	NA	TRBJ2-7	CASSPEDHYEQYF	TGTGCCAGCAGCCCCGAGGACCACTACGAGCAGTACTTC
many	TRBV30	NA	TRBJ2-1	CAWSVSRANNEQFF	TGTGCCTGGAGTGTTAGTAGGGCGAACAATGAGCAGTTCTTC
NA	TRBV7-6	NA	TRBJ2-3	CASSQEGGGSTDTQYF	TGTGCCAGCAGCCAAGAAGGCGGCGGAAGCACAGATACGCAGTATTTT
NA	TRBV9	TRBD2	TRBJ2-5	CASSGGLAGATGTSRETQYF	TGTGCCAGCAGCGGCGGACTAGCGGGAGCAACCGGGACGTCTAGAGAGACCCAGTACTTC
few	TRBV30	TRBD2	TRBJ2-3	CAWSPGLAGAADTQYF	TGTGCCTGGAGCCCGGGACTAGCGGGAGCGGCAGATACGCAGTATTTT
few	TRBV5-1	NA	TRBJ2-2	CASSLYSGSNTGELFF	TGCGCCAGCAGCTTATATAGCGGATCGAACACCGGGGAGCTGTTTTTT
NA	TRBV28	TRBD1	TRBJ1-6	CASSLLQGASSPLHF	TGTGCCAGCAGTCTACTACAGGGGGCGAGTTCACCCCTCCACTTT
NA	TRBV20-1	TRBD1	TRBJ1-6	CSARVGTANNSPLHF	TGCAGTGCTAGGGTTGGGACAGCCAATAATTCACCCCTCCACTTT
NA	TRBV12-3/TRBV12-4	NA	TRBJ1-1	CASSLEVNVNTEAFF	TGTGCCAGCAGTTTAGAGGTCAACGTTAACACTGAAGCTTTCTTT
NA	TRBV3-1	NA	TRBJ2-5	CASSQVASLPQGTQYF	TGTGCCAGCAGCCAAGTGGCCTCCCTACCCCAAGGGACCCAGTACTTC
many	TRBV4-1	NA	TRBJ2-7	CASSPTGAPYEQYF	TGCGCCAGCAGCCCGACCGGGGCCCCCTACGAGCAGTACTTC
many	TRBV7-3	TRBD1	TRBJ2-7	CASSLAPPGQGHEQYF	TGTGCCAGCAGCTTAGCTCCCCCGGGACAGGGCCACGAGCAGTACTTC
many	TRBV4-3	NA	TRBJ2-5	CASSQAPGGETQYF	TGCGCCAGCAGCCAAGCTCCCGGAGGGGAGACCCAGTACTTC
few	TRBV19	TRBD2	TRBJ2-1	CASRGAGGTNNEQFF	TGTGCCAGTAGGGGAGCGGGAGGAACCAACAATGAGCAGTTCTTC